This TCR beta chain was profiled in a study of cytomegalovirus exposure and HLA in healthy donors. PCR employed 60 Vbeta and 13 Jbeta primers. Sequenced by immunoSEQ multiplex PCR; TCRdb stores in-frame clones only, minus some. The repertoire holds around 200,000 clones, with about 79% as singletons. Healthy bone marrow donors made up the cohort. Looked up from germline, CDR1 is LGHNA and CDR2 is YNFKEQ. Trimming stripped 2 bases from V and 3 bases from J, with 14 bases between. The CDR3 loop spans 15 amino acids. The sequencing input was PBMCs. The J gene is TRBJ2-7, the V gene TRBV4-2; D may be TRBD2 (6 bases). The receptor comes from a girl aged 2 to 9 in good health and CMV-seropositive. DNA of the CDR3: TGTGCCAGCAGCCAACCCCTAGCGACCCACTACGAGCAGTACTTC. This sequence encodes CASSQPLATHYEQYF.